Listed here are 28 T cell receptor beta chains from one sample, sequenced in a study of blood T cell repertoires in COVID-19. Profiling relied on immunoSEQ multiplex PCR, and the TCRdb table lists in-frame clones only, not all of them. Found here are approximately 120,000 clones, roughly 82% of them singletons; the top ten hold 7% to 9%. The sequencing sample was made of peripheral blood. The source of these receptors is a woman older than 75 with active or convalescent COVID-19.

Only one count was recorded for this clone. The chain has TRBV7-6 and TRBJ2-5, with 8 bases aligning to TRBD2. Germline CDR1 reads SGHVS; CDR2 reads FNYEAQ. The CDR3 totals 15 residues. J was trimmed by 4 bases and V by 4 bases; bases with no gene match: 8. The chain's CDR3 is CASSSGLGGRETQYF. CDR3 coding DNA: TGTGCCAGCAGCTCGGGACTAGGGGGGCGAGAGACCCAGTACTTC.

The chain links TRBV7-9 to TRBJ2-5, with a tentative D call TRBD1 (5 bases). The V gene's germline CDR1 is SEHNR and CDR2 FQNEAQ (reference sequence). The CDR3 is 12 amino acids. The ends were cut back, 5 bases at V and 4 bases at J, with 8 bases in the middle. CDR3 nucleotide sequence: TGTGCCAGCAGCCGGCAGGGAGAGACCCAGTACTTC. Encoded protein: CASSRQGETQYF.

V gene TRBV5-1 combines with J gene TRBJ1-3, with 7 positions matching TRBD1. The CDR3 sequence is 15 residues long. V shed 4 bases, J shed 4 bases, and the junction held 8 bases outside the gene matches. Germline CDR1 and CDR2: SGHRS and YFSETQ. For the CDR3, the DNA is TGCGCCAGCAGCAACACCGGGACAGTAGGAAACACCATATATTTT. As protein: CASSNTGTVGNTIYF.

This sequence joins TRBV12-3 or TRBV12-4 and TRBJ2-7; weak D call: TRBD2 (6 bases). V lost 6 bases to trimming and J lost 12 bases, with 15 bases between them. This CDR3 has 11 residues. CDR3 coding DNA: TGTGCCAGCAGCCCTCGGCGGGATCTGTACTTC. It codes for CASSPRRDLYF.

This clone has just a few counts. The gene calls are TRBV7-3 and TRBJ2-1; 7 bases line up with TRBD2. CDR3 length: 15 residues. The trim removed 2 bases at V and 8 bases at J, leaving 9 bases unmatched. Per the germline V gene, CDR1 is SGHTA and CDR2 is FQGTGA. This chain's CDR3 is CASSLGGRTVYEQFF. In DNA, the CDR3 is TGTGCCAGCAGCTTAGGCGGGAGAACGGTATATGAGCAGTTCTTC.

In DNA form, the CDR3 reads TGTGCCAGTAGTATAGTTGTAGCGGTCTCCTACAATGAGCAGTTCTTC. Protein: CASSIVVAVSYNEQFF. This chain links TRBV19 with TRBJ2-1, with D possibly TRBD2 on 6 matching bases. Germline lookup yields CDR1 LNHDA and CDR2 SQIVND (reference sequence). The CDR3 runs 16 residues. Trimming pared 1 base from V and 0 bases from J, leaving 10 bases between.

This chain uses TRBV28 with TRBJ2-1; 14 bases agree with TRBD2. Germline trimming cut 4 bases from V and 4 bases from J; bases unmatched to any gene: 6. Germline lookup yields CDR1 MDHEN and CDR2 SYDVKM. The CDR3 length is 17 residues. The CDR3 loop reads CASSWWTSGRQYNEQFF. In DNA form, the CDR3 reads TGTGCCAGCAGTTGGTGGACTAGCGGGAGGCAATACAATGAGCAGTTCTTC. The whole variable domain, filled in from reference TRBV28 and TRBJ2-1, reads DVKVTQSSRYLVKRTGEKVFLECVQDMDHENMFWYRQDPGLGLRLIYFSYDVKMKEKGDIPEGYSVSREKKERFSLILESASTNQTSMYLCASSWWTSGRQYNEQFFGPGTRLTVL.

The chain combines TRBV30 with TRBJ2-1; TRBD2 aligns across 9 bases. This CDR3 is 12 amino acids long. From germline, CDR1 is GTSNPN and CDR2 SVGIG (reference sequence). V shed 4 bases and J 5 bases; nucleotides not matched to a gene: 0. The CDR3 is CAWTSGNNEQFF. CDR3 DNA: TGTGCCTGGACTAGCGGGAACAATGAGCAGTTCTTC.

The count of this clone is one. The chain carries TRBV27 and TRBJ2-7; possibly TRBD1 for D (5 bases). CDR1 is MNHEY, CDR2 SMNVEV, per germline (reference sequence). V was cut by 1 base and J by 2 bases, with 15 bases left in between. There are 16 residues in the CDR3. The DNA for the CDR3 is TGTGCCAGCAGTTTATATCCCGTGCAGGACACCTACGAGCAGTACTTC. This codes for CASSLYPVQDTYEQYF.

V and J are TRBV9 and TRBJ2-1; weak D call: TRBD1 (5 bases). This CDR3 spans 15 amino acids. The ends were cut back, 2 bases at V and 4 bases at J, with 13 bases in the middle. Germline CDR1 and CDR2: SGDLS and YYNGEE. In DNA, the CDR3 is TGTGCCAGCAGCGTTACAGGTTCCCTATACAATGAGCAGTTCTTC. This encodes CASSVTGSLYNEQFF.

The chain uses TRBV19 and TRBJ2-7; 13 bases fit TRBD2. The CDR3 is 15 residues long. From germline, CDR1 is LNHDA and CDR2 SQIVND (reference sequence). Unmatched junction bases numbered 5, after V lost 5 bases and J lost 4 bases. As DNA, the CDR3 is TGTGCCAGTAGTTTTGGGACTAGCGGGATGTACGAGCAGTACTTC. The encoded protein is CASSFGTSGMYEQYF.

This clone has a count of ten or more. The V gene is TRBV2, the J gene TRBJ2-7, with 8 bases matching TRBD1. This CDR3 is built from 15 residues. V trimming: 6 bases; J trimming: 1 base; junction bases outside the gene matches: 8. Germline values: CDR1 SNHLY, CDR2 FYNNEI. The CDR3 region has the DNA TGTGCCAGCAGAAGACCGGGACAGGAGTCCTACGAGCAGTACTTC. It is translated as CASRRPGQESYEQYF.

The gene calls are TRBV5-4 and TRBJ2-5; 7 bases are shared with TRBD1. Germline assignment: CDR1 SGHNT and CDR2 YYREEE (reference sequence). After removal of 0 bases from V and 5 bases from J, the junction contained 4 bases not matched to a gene. This CDR3 contains 14 residues. In DNA form, the CDR3 reads TGTGCCAGCAGCTTGGTGGGACAGCCGGAGACCCAGTACTTC. Residues: CASSLVGQPETQYF.

In its sample, this clone was seen a few times. The chain couples TRBV5-5 to TRBJ1-2, with 7 bases aligning to TRBD1. The CDR3 sequence is 14 residues long. Unmatched junction bases numbered 6, after V lost 4 bases and J lost 3 bases. Germline V lookup: CDR1 SGHKS, CDR2 YYEKEE (reference sequence). The CDR3 reads CASSPPGQHYGYTF. The CDR3 DNA reads TGTGCCAGCAGCCCCCCGGGACAGCACTATGGCTACACCTTC. The full variable domain, rest sourced from reference TRBV5-5 and TRBJ1-2, is DAGVTQSPTHLIKTRGQQVTLRCSPISGHKSVSWYQQVLGQGPQFIFQYYEKEERGRGNFPDRFSARQFPNYSSELNVNALLLGDSALYLCASSPPGQHYGYTFGSGTRLTVV.

The chain joins TRBV10-3 to TRBJ1-2; possibly TRBD1 for D (5 bases). The V end lost 7 bases, the J end lost 2 bases, and 11 bases lay between the germline ends. The CDR3 has 13 residues. CDR1 and CDR2 (germline): ENHRY, SYGVKD. The DNA of the CDR3 is TGTGCCATCACCCAATCAGGGAACTATGGCTACACCTTC. Protein: CAITQSGNYGYTF.

The CDR3 nucleotides read TGTGCCAGCAGTTACCGGGGGCAAGAGACCCAGTACTTC. Translating it yields CASSYRGQETQYF. The V gene is TRBV27, the J gene TRBJ2-5, with TRBD2 as a possible D gene (6 bases). Germline-derived CDR1 and CDR2 are MNHEY and SMNVEV (reference sequence). This CDR3 has 13 residues. V dropped 4 bases and J dropped 2 bases, with 8 bases sitting between them.

This chain connects TRBV7-2 to TRBJ1-6; 9 bases align to TRBD1. Germline V gene lookup returns CDR1 SGHTA and CDR2 FQGNSA. V was clipped by 0 bases and J by 10 bases; unmatched bases: 4. There are 15 residues in the CDR3. The CDR3 region has the DNA TGTGCCAGCAGCTTAGCGCGACAGGGGGGATCACCCCTCCACTTT. Protein: CASSLARQGGSPLHF.

V and J are TRBV27 and TRBJ2-5, with 8 bases lining up with TRBD2. Looked up from germline, CDR1 is MNHEY and CDR2 is SMNVEV (reference sequence). This CDR3 region has 14 residues. After removal of 11 bases from V and 6 bases from J, the junction contained 14 bases not matched to a gene. The CDR3 here is CAFQRAGVFKTQYF. The CDR3 DNA follows: TGTGCCTTTCAGAGAGCGGGAGTGTTTAAGACCCAGTACTTC.

The rearrangement joins TRBV27 to TRBJ2-2, with 8 bases fitting TRBD2. Germline V gives CDR1 MNHEY, CDR2 SMNVEV (reference sequence). CDR3 length: 16 residues. Trimming cost V 10 bases and J 0 bases; bases outside gene matches: 10. CDR3 coding DNA: TGTGCCACCTTCGGGGGGGGACTCGCGAACACCGGGGAGCTGTTTTTT. Its protein is CATFGGGLANTGELFF.

The genes are TRBV6-1 and TRBJ1-5; D may be TRBD1 (5 bases). Germline CDR1 and CDR2: MNHNS and SASEGT. V was clipped by 3 bases and J by 3 bases, with 15 bases between them. The CDR3 is made up of 16 amino acids. The CDR3 spells CASSDGGVVFNQPQHF. The CDR3, as DNA: TGTGCCAGCAGTGATGGGGGGGTAGTGTTCAATCAGCCCCAGCATTTT.

The V gene is TRBV6-5, the J gene TRBJ1-5; a possible D gene is TRBD1 (5 bases). V was shortened by 10 bases and J by 2 bases, with 9 bases between the two germline ends. Germline-derived CDR1 and CDR2 are MNHEY and SVGAGI. The CDR3 length is 12 residues. The chain's CDR3 is CATGGGNQPQHF. The CDR3 nucleotides read TGTGCCACGGGGGGGGGCAATCAGCCCCAGCATTTT.

The J gene is TRBJ1-5, the V gene TRBV15; D is perhaps TRBD1 (6 bases). Trimming removed 1 base from V and 6 bases from J, with 10 bases in between. The germline gives CDR1 LNHNV, CDR2 YYDKDF (reference sequence). The CDR3 is made up of 14 amino acids. CDR3 amino acids: CATSRVQGSQPQHF. CDR3 sequence (DNA): TGTGCCACCAGCAGAGTACAGGGAAGTCAGCCCCAGCATTTT.

The chain has TRBV5-6 and TRBJ1-4; a weak D match, TRBD1 (6 bases). The CDR3 runs to 14 residues. V was cut by 0 bases and J by 6 bases, with 9 bases left in between. The germline gives CDR1 SGHDT, CDR2 YYEEEE. The CDR3 DNA reads TGTGCCAGCAGCTTGGCAGGGGTTGATGAAAAACTGTTTTTT. This encodes CASSLAGVDEKLFF.

The chain links TRBV7-3 to TRBJ2-3; 10 bases line up with TRBD1. V lost 6 bases and J lost 2; bases outside the gene matches: 14. This CDR3 has 18 amino acids. The germline CDR1 and CDR2 sequences are SGHTA and FQGTGA. This CDR3 is CASRRDRGSVVSTDTQYF. The CDR3 region has the DNA TGTGCCAGCAGGCGGGACAGGGGCTCCGTGGTGTCCACAGATACGCAGTATTTT. Based on the CDR3 plus reference TRBV7-3 and TRBJ2-3, the full variable domain is GAGVSQTPSNKVTEKGKYVELRCDPISGHTALYWYRQSLGQGPEFLIYFQGTGAADDSGLPNDRFFAVRPEGSVSTLKIQRTERGDSAVYLCASRRDRGSVVSTDTQYFGPGTRLTVL.

This clone was observed a few times. The rearrangement joins TRBV5-8 to TRBJ1-6; D unresolved. The CDR3 sequence is 15 residues long. CDR1 is SGHTS and CDR2 is YDEGEE in the germline V gene. Trimming pared 4 bases from V and 3 bases from J, leaving 11 bases between. The CDR3 region has the DNA TGTGCCAGCAGCGAGCCAGGTGGCTATAATTCACCCCTCCACTTT. Residues: CASSEPGGYNSPLHF.

J is TRBJ1-6 and V is TRBV27; 9 nucleotides align to TRBD1. The V and J ends lost 7 bases and 7 bases, in that order; junction bases with no gene match: 5. Germline CDR1 is MNHEY and CDR2 is SMNVEV (reference sequence). This CDR3 is built from 14 residues. CDR3 bases: TGTGCCAGCACCTTGGACAGGGGAAATTCACCCCTCCACTTT. As protein: CASTLDRGNSPLHF.

V is TRBV5-1 and J is TRBJ2-7; 7 bases fit TRBD1. This CDR3 is 14 amino acids long. Looked up from germline, CDR1 is SGHRS and CDR2 is YFSETQ. V was pared by 5 bases and J by 3 bases, with 8 bases of the junction left unmatched. The CDR3 nucleotides are TGCGCCAGCAGGGCCTCAGGGGGAAGCTACGAGCAGTACTTC. Protein product: CASRASGGSYEQYF.

The chain joins TRBV5-1 to TRBJ2-5; 8 bases are shared with TRBD2. The V and J ends lost 0 bases and 4 bases, in that order; junction bases with no gene match: 11. CDR3 size: 17 residues. CDR1 and CDR2 (germline): SGHRS, YFSETQ. The CDR3 reads CASSLGLAGLAAETQYF. The CDR3 DNA sequence: TGCGCCAGCAGCTTGGGGTTAGCGGGATTGGCAGCAGAGACCCAGTACTTC.